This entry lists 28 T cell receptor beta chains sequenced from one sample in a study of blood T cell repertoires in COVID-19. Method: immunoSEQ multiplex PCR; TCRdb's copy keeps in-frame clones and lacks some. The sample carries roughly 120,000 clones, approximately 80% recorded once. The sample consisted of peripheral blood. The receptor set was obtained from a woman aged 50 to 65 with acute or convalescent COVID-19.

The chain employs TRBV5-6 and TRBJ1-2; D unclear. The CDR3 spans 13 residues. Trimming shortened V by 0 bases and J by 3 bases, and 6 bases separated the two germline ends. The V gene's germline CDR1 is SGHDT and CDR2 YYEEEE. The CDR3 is CASSLDRDYGYTF. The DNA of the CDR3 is TGTGCCAGCAGCTTGGACAGAGACTATGGCTACACCTTC.

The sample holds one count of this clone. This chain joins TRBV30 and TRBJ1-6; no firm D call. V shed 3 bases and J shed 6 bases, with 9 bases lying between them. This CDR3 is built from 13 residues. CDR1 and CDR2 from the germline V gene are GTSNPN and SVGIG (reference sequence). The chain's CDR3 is CAWRKSGNSPLHF. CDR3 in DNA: TGTGCCTGGAGAAAGTCGGGTAATTCACCCCTCCACTTT.

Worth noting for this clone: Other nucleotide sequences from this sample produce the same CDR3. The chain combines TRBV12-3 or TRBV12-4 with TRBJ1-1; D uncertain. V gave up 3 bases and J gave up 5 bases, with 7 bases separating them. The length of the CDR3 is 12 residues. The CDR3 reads CASSFPGTEAFF. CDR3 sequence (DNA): TGTGCCAGCAGTTTTCCGGGGACTGAAGCTTTCTTT.

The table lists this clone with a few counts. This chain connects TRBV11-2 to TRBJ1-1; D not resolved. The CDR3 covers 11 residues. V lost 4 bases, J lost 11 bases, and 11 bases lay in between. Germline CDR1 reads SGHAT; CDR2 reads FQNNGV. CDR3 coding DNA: TGTGCCAGCAGCTCGAGGGTCCGCGCTTTCTTT. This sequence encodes CASSSRVRAFF.

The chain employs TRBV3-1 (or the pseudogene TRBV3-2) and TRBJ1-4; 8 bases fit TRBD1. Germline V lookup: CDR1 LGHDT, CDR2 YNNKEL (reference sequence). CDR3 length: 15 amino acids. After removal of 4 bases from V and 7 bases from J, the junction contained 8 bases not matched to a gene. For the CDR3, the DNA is TGTGCCAGCAGCCCCAACAGGGGGAGGAGTGAAAAACTGTTTTTT. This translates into CASSPNRGRSEKLFF.

CDR3: CASSTAGINEKLFF. The CDR3 DNA reads TGTGCCAGTAGTACCGCAGGGATTAATGAAAAACTGTTTTTT. The chain couples TRBV19 to TRBJ1-4; tentative D call: TRBD1 (5 bases). In germline, CDR1 is LNHDA, CDR2 SQIVND (reference sequence). The ends were cut back, 4 bases at V and 4 bases at J, with 10 bases in the middle. The CDR3 is made up of 14 amino acids. Variable domain in full (rest from reference TRBV19 and TRBJ1-4): DGGITQSPKYLFRKEGQNVTLSCEQNLNHDAMYWYRQDPGQGLRLIYYSQIVNDFQKGDIAEGYSVSREKKESFPLTVTSAQKNPTAFYLCASSTAGINEKLFFGSGTQLSVL.

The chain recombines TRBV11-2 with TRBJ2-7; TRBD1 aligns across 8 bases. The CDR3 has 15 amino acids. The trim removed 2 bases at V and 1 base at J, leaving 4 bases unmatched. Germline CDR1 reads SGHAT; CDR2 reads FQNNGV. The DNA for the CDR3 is TGTGCCAGCAGCTTAAGGACAGGGTCGTCCTACGAGCAGTACTTC. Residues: CASSLRTGSSYEQYF.

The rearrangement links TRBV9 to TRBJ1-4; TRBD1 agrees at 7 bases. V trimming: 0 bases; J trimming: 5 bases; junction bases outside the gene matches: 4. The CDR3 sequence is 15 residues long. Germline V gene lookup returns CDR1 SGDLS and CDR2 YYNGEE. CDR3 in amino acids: CASSVDRGPNEKLFF. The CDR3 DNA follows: TGTGCCAGCAGCGTAGACAGGGGCCCGAATGAAAAACTGTTTTTT.

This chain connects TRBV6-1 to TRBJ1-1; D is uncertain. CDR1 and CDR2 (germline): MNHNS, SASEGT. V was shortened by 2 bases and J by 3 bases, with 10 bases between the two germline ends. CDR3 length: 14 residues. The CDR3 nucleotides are TGTGCCAGCAGTGAACCTACTAGGGACACTGAAGCTTTCTTT. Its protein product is CASSEPTRDTEAFF.

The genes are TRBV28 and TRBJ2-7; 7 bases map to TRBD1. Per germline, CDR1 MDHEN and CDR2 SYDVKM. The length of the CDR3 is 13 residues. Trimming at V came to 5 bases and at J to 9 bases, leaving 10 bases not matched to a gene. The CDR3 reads CASSPVTGRRQYF. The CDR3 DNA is TGTGCCAGCAGTCCAGTGACAGGGCGTAGGCAGTACTTC.

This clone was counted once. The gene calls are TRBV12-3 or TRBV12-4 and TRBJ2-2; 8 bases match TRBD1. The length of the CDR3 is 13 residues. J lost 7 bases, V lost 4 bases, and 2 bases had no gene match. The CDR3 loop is CASSSTGGGELFF. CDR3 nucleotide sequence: TGTGCCAGCAGTTCCACAGGGGGCGGGGAGCTGTTTTTT.

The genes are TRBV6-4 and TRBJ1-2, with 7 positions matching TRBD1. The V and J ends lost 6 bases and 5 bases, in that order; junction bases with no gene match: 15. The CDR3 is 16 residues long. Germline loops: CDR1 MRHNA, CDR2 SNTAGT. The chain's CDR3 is CASSAIQGIGPYGYTF. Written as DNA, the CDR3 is TGTGCCAGCAGCGCTATACAGGGGATAGGCCCTTATGGCTACACCTTC.

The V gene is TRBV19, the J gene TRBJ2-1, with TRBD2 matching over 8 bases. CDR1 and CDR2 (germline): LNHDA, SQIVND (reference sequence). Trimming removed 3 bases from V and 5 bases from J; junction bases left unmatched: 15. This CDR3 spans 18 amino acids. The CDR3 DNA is TGTGCCAGTAGTATTAGCCCCCTACTAGCGGAGCGTGACAATGAGCAGTTCTTC. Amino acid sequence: CASSISPLLAERDNEQFF.

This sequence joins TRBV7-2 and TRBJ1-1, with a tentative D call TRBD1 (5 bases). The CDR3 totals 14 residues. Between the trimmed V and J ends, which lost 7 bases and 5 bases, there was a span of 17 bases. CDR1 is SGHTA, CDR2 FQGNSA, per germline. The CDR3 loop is CASNPSRGGTEAFF. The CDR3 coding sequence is TGTGCCAGCAACCCCAGCCGGGGGGGGACTGAAGCTTTCTTT.

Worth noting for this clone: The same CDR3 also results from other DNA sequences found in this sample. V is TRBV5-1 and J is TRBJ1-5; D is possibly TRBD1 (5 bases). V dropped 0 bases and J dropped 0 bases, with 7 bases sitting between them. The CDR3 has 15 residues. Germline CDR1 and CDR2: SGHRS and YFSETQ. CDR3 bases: TGCGCCAGCAGCTTGGGACAGAATAGCAATCAGCCCCAGCATTTT. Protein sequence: CASSLGQNSNQPQHF.

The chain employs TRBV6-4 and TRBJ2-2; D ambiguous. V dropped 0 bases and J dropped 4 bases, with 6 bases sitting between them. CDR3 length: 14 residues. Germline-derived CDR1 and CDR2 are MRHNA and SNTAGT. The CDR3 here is CASSDSYITGELFF. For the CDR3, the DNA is TGTGCCAGCAGTGACTCTTACATCACCGGGGAGCTGTTTTTT.

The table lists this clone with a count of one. The CDR3 here is CASSLLETYEQYF. For the CDR3, the DNA is TGCGCCAGCAGCTTACTAGAAACCTACGAGCAGTACTTC. The rearrangement joins TRBV5-1 to TRBJ2-7; D perhaps matches TRBD2 (5 bases). Trimming left V 2 bases short and J 2 bases short, with 8 bases between. This CDR3 has 13 residues. Per the germline V gene, CDR1 is SGHRS and CDR2 is YFSETQ.

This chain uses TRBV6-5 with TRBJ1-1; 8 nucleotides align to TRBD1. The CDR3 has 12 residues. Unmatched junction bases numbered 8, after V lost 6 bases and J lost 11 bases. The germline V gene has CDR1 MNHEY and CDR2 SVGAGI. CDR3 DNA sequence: TGTGCCAGCAGCCGGGGGGACAGGAGGGCTTTCTTT. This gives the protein CASSRGDRRAFF.

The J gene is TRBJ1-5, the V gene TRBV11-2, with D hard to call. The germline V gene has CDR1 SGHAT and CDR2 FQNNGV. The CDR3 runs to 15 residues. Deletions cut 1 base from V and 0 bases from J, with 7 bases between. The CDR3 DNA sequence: TGTGCCAGCAGCTTAGGTCCTAATAGCAATCAGCCCCAGCATTTT. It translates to CASSLGPNSNQPQHF.

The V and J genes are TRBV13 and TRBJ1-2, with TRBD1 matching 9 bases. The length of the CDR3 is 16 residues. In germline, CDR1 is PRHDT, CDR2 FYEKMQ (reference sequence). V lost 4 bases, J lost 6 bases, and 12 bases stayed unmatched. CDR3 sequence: CASSSTGTGWDHGYTF. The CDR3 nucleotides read TGTGCCAGCAGCTCCACGGGGACAGGGTGGGACCATGGCTACACCTTC.

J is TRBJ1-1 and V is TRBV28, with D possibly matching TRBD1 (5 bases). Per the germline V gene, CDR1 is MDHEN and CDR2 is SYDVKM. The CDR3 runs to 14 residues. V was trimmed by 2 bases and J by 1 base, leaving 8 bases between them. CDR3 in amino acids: CASSLARANTEAFF. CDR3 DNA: TGTGCCAGCAGTTTAGCCAGGGCGAACACTGAAGCTTTCTTT.

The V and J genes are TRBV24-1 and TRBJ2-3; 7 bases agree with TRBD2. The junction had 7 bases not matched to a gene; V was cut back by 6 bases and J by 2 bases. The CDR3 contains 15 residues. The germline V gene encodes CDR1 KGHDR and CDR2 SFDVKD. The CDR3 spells CATSSAGVNTDTQYF. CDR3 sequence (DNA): TGTGCCACCAGTTCCGCGGGGGTAAACACAGATACGCAGTATTTT.

CDR3 in amino acids: CASSTSPVDRNYGYTF. In DNA, the CDR3 is TGTGCCAGTAGTACATCCCCAGTCGACAGGAACTATGGCTACACCTTC. The chain is built from TRBV19 and TRBJ1-2; maybe TRBD1 (6 bases). Trimming cost V 4 bases and J 2 bases, with 17 bases left between them. This CDR3 is built from 16 residues. Germline V gives CDR1 LNHDA, CDR2 SQIVND (reference sequence).

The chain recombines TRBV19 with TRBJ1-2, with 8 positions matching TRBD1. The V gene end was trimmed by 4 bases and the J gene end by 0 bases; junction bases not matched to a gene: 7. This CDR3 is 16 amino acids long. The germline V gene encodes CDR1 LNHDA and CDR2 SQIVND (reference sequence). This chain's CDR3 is CASSTLGTGANYGYTF. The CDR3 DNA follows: TGTGCCAGTAGTACTCTTGGGACAGGAGCTAACTATGGCTACACCTTC. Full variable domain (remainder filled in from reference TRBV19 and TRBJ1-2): DGGITQSPKYLFRKEGQNVTLSCEQNLNHDAMYWYRQDPGQGLRLIYYSQIVNDFQKGDIAEGYSVSREKKESFPLTVTSAQKNPTAFYLCASSTLGTGANYGYTFGSGTRLTVV.

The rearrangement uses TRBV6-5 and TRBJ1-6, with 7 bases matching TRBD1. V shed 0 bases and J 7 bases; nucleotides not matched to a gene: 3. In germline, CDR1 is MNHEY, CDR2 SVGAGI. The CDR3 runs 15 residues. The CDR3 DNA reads TGTGCCAGCAGTTACTCCCGACAGGGAAATTCACCCCTCCACTTT. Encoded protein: CASSYSRQGNSPLHF.

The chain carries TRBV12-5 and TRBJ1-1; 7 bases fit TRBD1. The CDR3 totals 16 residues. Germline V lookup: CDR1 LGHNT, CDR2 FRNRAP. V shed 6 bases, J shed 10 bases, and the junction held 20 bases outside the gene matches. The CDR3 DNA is TGTGCTAGTGGAATGACAGGGCAGGATCTGAGCAAAGGAGCTTTCTTT. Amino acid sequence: CASGMTGQDLSKGAFF.

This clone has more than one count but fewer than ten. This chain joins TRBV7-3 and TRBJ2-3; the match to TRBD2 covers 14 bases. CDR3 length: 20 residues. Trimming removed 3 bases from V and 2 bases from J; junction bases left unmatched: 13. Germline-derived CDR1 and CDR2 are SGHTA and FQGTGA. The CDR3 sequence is CASSFQRLAGGISNTDTQYF. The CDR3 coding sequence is TGTGCCAGCAGCTTCCAGCGACTAGCGGGGGGGATTAGTAACACAGATACGCAGTATTTT.

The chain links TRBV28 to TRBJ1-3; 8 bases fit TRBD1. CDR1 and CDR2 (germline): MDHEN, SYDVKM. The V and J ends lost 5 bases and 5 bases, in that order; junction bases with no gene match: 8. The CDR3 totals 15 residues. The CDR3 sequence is CASSPQGAIRNTIYF. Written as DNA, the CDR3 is TGTGCCAGCAGTCCTCAGGGGGCGATAAGAAACACCATATATTTT.